The sequence of this T cell receptor beta chain was determined in a study of CD8+CD57+ T cells in acquired aplastic anemia. Looking at the study overall: An average of roughly 2.9 ug of DNA was obtained from sorted CD4+ and CD8+ cells. Approximately 10 million reads were obtained on average for healthy donor CD4+ cells. Notes on the study in general: Any difference that existed in CD8+ Simpson's diversity between patients and controls was not significant.

CDR3 length: 17 amino acids. From germline, CDR1 is KGHSH and CDR2 LQKENI. V trimming: 2 bases; J trimming: 6 bases; junction bases outside the gene matches: 9. TCR beta VDJ and CDR3 were profiled, and genomic DNA was the template. One entry per CDR3 protein, called by TCRdb with MiXCR from the reads. The data show about 200,000 distinct CDR3 sequences, with 30% to 40% seen just once and roughly 1.1% held by the top ten. This clonotype turned up a few times. Its antigen is unidentified. This TCR derives from a human donor in good health, serving as a control. Material: sorted CD4+, CD8+, or CD8+CD57+ T cells (not recorded which) from PBMCs. The chain recombines TRBV18 with TRBJ1-6; the match to TRBD1 covers 8 bases. DNA for the CDR3: TGTGCCAGCTCACCAGCTTCAGGGGGCGACGGTAATTCACCCCTCCACTTT. Its translation: CASSPASGGDGNSPLHF.